Below, one TCR beta chain is given with its context. CDR1 and CDR2 (germline): SGHTA, FQGNSA. V was trimmed by 4 bases and J by 1 base, leaving 13 bases between them. The CDR3 is made up of 15 amino acids. This specimen belongs to a study of blood T cell repertoires in COVID-19. In the source study's methods: For nucleated cells, counts were estimated from reference gene primer amplification. Sequencing was performed with immunoSEQ multiplex PCR; in TCRdb, only in-frame clones are kept and a portion is missing. D and trimming were read from the DNA, whereas the V and J calls and clone size are those reported in that table. This table has around 70,000 clones, approximately 85% appearing once.

Sequencing used peripheral blood. The V call is TRBV7-2, the J call TRBJ1-1; the D gene is possibly TRBD1 (5 bases). The sequence derives from a human donor in a cohort sampled during active COVID-19. The DNA of the CDR3 is TGTGCCAGCAGCTGGGGTGGCGGGGCGAACACTGAAGCTTTCTTT. Residues: CASSWGGGANTEAFF.